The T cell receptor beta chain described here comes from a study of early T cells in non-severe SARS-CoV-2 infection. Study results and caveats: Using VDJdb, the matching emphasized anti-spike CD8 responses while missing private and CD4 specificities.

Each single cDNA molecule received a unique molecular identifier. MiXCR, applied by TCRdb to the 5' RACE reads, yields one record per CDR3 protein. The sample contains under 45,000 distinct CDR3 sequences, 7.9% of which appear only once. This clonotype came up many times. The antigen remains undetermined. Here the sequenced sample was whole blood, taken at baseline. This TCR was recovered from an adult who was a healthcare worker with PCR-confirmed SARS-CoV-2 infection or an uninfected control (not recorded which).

The CDR3 reads CASSPVGLAPDYEQYF. In DNA form, the CDR3 reads TGTGCCAGCAGTCCTGTAGGACTGGCTCCCGACTACGAGCAGTACTTC. The chain recombines TRBV28 with TRBJ2-7; tentatively, D is TRBD2 (5 bases). CDR3 length equals 16 residues. Germline CDR1 MDHEN, CDR2 SYDVKM. The V and J ends lost 5 bases and 3 bases respectively, with 20 bases between them.